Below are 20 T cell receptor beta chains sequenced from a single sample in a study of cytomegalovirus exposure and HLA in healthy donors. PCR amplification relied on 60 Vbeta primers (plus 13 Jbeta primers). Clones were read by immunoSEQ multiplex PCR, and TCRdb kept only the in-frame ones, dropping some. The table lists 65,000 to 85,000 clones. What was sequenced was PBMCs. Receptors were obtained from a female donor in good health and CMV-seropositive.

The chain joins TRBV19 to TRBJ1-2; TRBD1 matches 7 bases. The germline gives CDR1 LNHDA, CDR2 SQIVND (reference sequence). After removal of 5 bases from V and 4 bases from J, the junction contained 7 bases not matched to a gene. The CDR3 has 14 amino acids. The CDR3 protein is CASSVGQVSYGYTF. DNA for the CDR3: TGTGCCAGTAGTGTCGGACAGGTTTCCTATGGCTACACCTTC. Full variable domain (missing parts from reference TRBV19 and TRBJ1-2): DGGITQSPKYLFRKEGQNVTLSCEQNLNHDAMYWYRQDPGQGLRLIYYSQIVNDFQKGDIAEGYSVSREKKESFPLTVTSAQKNPTAFYLCASSVGQVSYGYTFGSGTRLTVV.

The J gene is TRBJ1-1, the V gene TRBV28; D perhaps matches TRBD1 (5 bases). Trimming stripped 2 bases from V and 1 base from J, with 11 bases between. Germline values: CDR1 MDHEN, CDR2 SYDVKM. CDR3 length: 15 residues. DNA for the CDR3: TGTGCCAGCAGTTTAGATGGGGCCCCGAACACTGAAGCTTTCTTT. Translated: CASSLDGAPNTEAFF.

In DNA form, the CDR3 reads TGTGCCAGCAGCCCCCAGGGGAACAATCAGCCCCAGCATTTT. Translating gives CASSPQGNNQPQHF. This chain joins TRBV7-9 and TRBJ1-5, with D possibly being TRBD1 (6 bases). Germline assignment: CDR1 SEHNR and CDR2 FQNEAQ (reference sequence). CDR3 length equals 14 residues. Trimming pared 5 bases from V and 3 bases from J, leaving 11 bases between.

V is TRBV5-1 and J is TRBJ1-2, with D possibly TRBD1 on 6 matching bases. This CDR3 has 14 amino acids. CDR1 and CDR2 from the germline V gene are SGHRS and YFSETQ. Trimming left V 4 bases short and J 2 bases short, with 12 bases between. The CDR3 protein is CASSPTGGNYGYTF. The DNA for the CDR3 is TGCGCCAGCAGCCCGACGGGGGGCAACTATGGCTACACCTTC. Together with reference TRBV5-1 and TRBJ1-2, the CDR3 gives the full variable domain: KAGVTQTPRYLIKTRGQQVTLSCSPISGHRSVSWYQQTPGQGLQFLFEYFSETQRNKGNFPGRFSGRQFSNSRSEMNVSTLELGDSALYLCASSPTGGNYGYTFGSGTRLTVV.

Here the CDR3 DNA reads TGTGCCAGCAGCTTGATGGTTGGACAGGGGGCGTCGGGGAATGGCTACACCTTC. Encoded protein: CASSLMVGQGASGNGYTF. The J gene is TRBJ1-2, the V gene TRBV5-4; 11 bases are a match to TRBD1. V trimming: 1 base; J trimming: 6 bases; junction bases outside the gene matches: 14. Germline V gene sequence: CDR1 SGHNT, CDR2 YYREEE (reference sequence). This CDR3 region has 18 residues.

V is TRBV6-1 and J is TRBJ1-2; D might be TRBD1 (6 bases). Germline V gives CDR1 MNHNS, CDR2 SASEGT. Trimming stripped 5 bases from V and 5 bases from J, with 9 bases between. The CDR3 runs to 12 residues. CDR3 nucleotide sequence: TGTGCCAGCAGTCCGACAGGTTATGGCTACACCTTC. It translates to CASSPTGYGYTF.

The CDR3 bases are TGTGCCAGTAGTATAGATGCCGGAGGGGCGGGAGGGACCTACGAGCAGTACTTC. This encodes CASSIDAGGAGGTYEQYF. This rearrangement joins TRBV19 to TRBJ2-7; 9 nucleotides line up with TRBD2. V was pared by 0 bases and J by 2 bases, with 11 bases of the junction left unmatched. The CDR3 spans 18 residues. Germline V gene sequence: CDR1 LNHDA, CDR2 SQIVND (reference sequence).

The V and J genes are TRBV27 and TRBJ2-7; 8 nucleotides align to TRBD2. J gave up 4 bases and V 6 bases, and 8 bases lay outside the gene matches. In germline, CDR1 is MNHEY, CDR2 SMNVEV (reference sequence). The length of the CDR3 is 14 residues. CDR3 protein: CASSLAGRPYEQYF. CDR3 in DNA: TGTGCCAGCAGCTTAGCGGGAAGGCCTTACGAGCAGTACTTC.

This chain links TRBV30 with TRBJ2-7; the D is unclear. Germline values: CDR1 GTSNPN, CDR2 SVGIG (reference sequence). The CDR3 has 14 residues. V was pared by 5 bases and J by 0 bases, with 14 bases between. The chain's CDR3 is CAWRRYPSSYEQYF. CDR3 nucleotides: TGTGCCTGGCGAAGATACCCGAGCTCCTACGAGCAGTACTTC.

The CDR3 spells CSVENTGSGSEAFF. DNA of the CDR3: TGCAGCGTGGAAAATACAGGGTCTGGATCTGAAGCTTTCTTT. The J gene is TRBJ1-1, the V gene TRBV29-1, with D possibly being TRBD1 (6 bases). Germline loops: CDR1 SQVTM, CDR2 ANQGSEA. V was shortened by 6 bases and J by 6 bases, with 20 bases between the two germline ends. The CDR3 length is 14 residues.

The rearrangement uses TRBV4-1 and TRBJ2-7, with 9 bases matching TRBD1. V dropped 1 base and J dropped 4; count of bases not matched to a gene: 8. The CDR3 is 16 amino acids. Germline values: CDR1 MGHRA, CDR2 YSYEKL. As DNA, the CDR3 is TGCGCCAGCAGCCAAGTTGGGACAGGGAATTCTTACGAGCAGTACTTC. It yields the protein CASSQVGTGNSYEQYF.

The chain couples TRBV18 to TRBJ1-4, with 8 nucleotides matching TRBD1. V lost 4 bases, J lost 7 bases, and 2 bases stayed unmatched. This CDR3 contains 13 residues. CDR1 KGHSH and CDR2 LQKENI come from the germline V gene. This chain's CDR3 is CASSRTGSEKLFF. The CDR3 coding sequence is TGTGCCAGCTCACGGACAGGGAGTGAAAAACTGTTTTTT.

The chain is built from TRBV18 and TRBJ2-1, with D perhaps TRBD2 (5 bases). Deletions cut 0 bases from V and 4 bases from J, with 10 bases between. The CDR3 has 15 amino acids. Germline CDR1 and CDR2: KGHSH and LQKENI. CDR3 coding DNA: TGTGCCAGCTCACCACCTCAAATAGCGTACAATGAGCAGTTCTTC. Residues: CASSPPQIAYNEQFF. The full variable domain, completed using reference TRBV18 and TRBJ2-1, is NAGVMQNPRHLVRRRGQEARLRCSPMKGHSHVYWYRQLPEEGLKFMVYLQKENIIDESGMPKERFSAEFPKEGPSILRIQQVVRGDSAAYFCASSPPQIAYNEQFFGPGTRLTVL.

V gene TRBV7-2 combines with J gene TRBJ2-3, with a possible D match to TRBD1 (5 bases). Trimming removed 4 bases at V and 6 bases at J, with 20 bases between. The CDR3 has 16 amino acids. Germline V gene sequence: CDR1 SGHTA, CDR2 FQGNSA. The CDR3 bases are TGTGCCAGCAGCTCGCGTTCTAGGGGCACGGTCGATACGCAGTATTTT. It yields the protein CASSSRSRGTVDTQYF.

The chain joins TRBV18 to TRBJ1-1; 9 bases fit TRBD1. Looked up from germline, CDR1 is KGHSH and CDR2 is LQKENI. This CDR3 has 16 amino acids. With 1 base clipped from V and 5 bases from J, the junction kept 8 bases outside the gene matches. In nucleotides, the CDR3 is TGTGCCAGCTCACCACTACAGGGGGCATCGGGGACTGAAGCTTTCTTT. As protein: CASSPLQGASGTEAFF. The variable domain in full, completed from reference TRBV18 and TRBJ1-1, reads NAGVMQNPRHLVRRRGQEARLRCSPMKGHSHVYWYRQLPEEGLKFMVYLQKENIIDESGMPKERFSAEFPKEGPSILRIQQVVRGDSAAYFCASSPLQGASGTEAFFGQGTRLTVV.

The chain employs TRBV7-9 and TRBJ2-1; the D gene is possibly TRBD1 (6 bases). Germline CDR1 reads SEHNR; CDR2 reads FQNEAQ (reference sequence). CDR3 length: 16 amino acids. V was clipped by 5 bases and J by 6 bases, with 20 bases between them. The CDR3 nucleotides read TGTGCCAGCAGCCCAACCGAGGGGGACATAGGCAATGAGCAGTTCTTC. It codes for CASSPTEGDIGNEQFF.

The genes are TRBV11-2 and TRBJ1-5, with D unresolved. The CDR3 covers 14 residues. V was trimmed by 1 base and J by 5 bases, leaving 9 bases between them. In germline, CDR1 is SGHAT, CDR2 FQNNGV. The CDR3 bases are TGTGCCAGCAGCTTAGTGTCAGCGCATCAGCCCCAGCATTTT. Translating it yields CASSLVSAHQPQHF.

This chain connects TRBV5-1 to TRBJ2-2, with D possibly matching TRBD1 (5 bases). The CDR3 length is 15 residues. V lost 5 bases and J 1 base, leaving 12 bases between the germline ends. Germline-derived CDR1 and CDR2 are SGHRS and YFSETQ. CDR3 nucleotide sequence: TGCGCCAGCAGTCTGGACACGGGGAACACCGGGGAGCTGTTTTTT. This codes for CASSLDTGNTGELFF.

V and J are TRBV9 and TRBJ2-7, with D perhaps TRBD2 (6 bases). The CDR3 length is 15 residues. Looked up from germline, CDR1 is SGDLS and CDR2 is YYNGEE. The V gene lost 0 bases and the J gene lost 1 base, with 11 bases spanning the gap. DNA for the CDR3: TGTGCCAGCAGCGTAGGCGGAGGGCAGTCCTACGAGCAGTACTTC. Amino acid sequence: CASSVGGGQSYEQYF.

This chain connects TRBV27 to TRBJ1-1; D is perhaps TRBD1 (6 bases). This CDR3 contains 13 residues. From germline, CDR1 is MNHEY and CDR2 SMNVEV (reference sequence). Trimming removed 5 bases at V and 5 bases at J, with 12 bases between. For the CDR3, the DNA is TGTGCCAGCAGTCTAACAGGGTTAACTGAAGCTTTCTTT. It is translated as CASSLTGLTEAFF.